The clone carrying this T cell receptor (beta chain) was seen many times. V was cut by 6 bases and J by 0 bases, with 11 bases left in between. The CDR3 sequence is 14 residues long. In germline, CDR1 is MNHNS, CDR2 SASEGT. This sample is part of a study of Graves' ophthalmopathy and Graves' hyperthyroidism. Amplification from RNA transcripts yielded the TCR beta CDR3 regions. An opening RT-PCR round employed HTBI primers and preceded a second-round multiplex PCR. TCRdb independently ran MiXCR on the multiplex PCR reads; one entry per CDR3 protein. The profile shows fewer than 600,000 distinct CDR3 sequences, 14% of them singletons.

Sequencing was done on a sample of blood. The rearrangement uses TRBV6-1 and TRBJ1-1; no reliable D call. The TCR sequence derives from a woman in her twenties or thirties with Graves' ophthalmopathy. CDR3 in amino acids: CASREDQLNTEAFF. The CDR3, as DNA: TGTGCCAGCAGGGAGGACCAACTGAACACTGAAGCTTTCTTT.